This TCR beta chain originates from a study of cytomegalovirus exposure and HLA in healthy donors. Points from the study as a whole: On later analysis, the bulk of CMV-associated TCR beta chains appeared to be HLA-restricted.

There are 15 residues in the CDR3. Germline trimming cut 7 bases from V and 8 bases from J; bases unmatched to any gene: 9. Germline CDR1 is MNHNS and CDR2 is SASEGT. Amplification used 60 Vbeta primers and 13 Jbeta primers. Assay: immunoSEQ multiplex PCR; the TCRdb copy retains only in-frame clones and omits some. This sample has around 90,000 clones; 82% occur once, and the top ten carry around 3.8%. For this clone: Its specificity is not known.

This receptor was taken from a man aged 50-59 years in good health and CMV-seronegative. The chain is built from TRBV6-1 and TRBJ2-1; 12 bases agree with TRBD2. The sample was PBMCs. CDR3 nucleotide sequence: TGTGCCAGCACCCTGACTAGCGGGAGCGGGGATGAGCAGTTCTTC. As protein: CASTLTSGSGDEQFF.